These T cell receptor beta chains were read from a single sample in a study of shared clonotypes between healthy human individuals. Method: immunoSEQ multiplex PCR; TCRdb's copy keeps in-frame clones and lacks some. This table has millions of clones, about 92% appearing once. The source material was naive CD8+ T cells from PBMCs. These receptors originate from a man aged 18 to 29 in good health. Some clones in this sample may be carry-over from other donors' samples. Both conserved end residues are part of each CDR3. A D gene is named only where the DNA matches it firmly. Clone size, where shown, is once, few, many, or a class for clones that have expanded.

j_gene | abundance | d_gene | v_gene | CDR3nt | CDR3aa
TRBJ1-1 | NA | NA | TRBV28 | TGTGCCAGCAGTCCGACCTGGGGAGGGAACACTGAAGCTTTCTTT | CASSPTWGGNTEAFF
TRBJ2-2 | NA | NA | TRBV7-9 | TGTGCCAGCAGCTTAGTTCTGACCGGGGAGCTGTTTTTT | CASSLVLTGELFF
TRBJ1-1 | NA | TRBD1 | TRBV5-1 | TGCGCCAGCAGCTTGGGGACAGGCAGTGAAGCTTTCTTT | CASSLGTGSEAFF
TRBJ2-7 | NA | NA | TRBV6-1 | TGTGCCAGCAGTGAGTATAGGGGAAGCTCCTACGAGCAGTACTTC | CASSEYRGSSYEQYF
TRBJ2-5 | NA | NA | TRBV6-5 | TGTGCCAGCAGTTACCTGGGGGGAGTAGAGACCCAGTACTTC | CASSYLGGVETQYF
TRBJ2-1 | NA | TRBD2 | TRBV25-1 | TGTGCCAGCAGTGAATATTACGGGGAGGGAGCCGGTGAGCAGTTCTTC | CASSEYYGEGAGEQFF
TRBJ2-1 | NA | NA | TRBV28 | TGTGCCAGCAGTCCGCCCGGACCAGGGATCTACAATGAGCAGTTCTTC | CASSPPGPGIYNEQFF
TRBJ2-1 | NA | NA | TRBV12-5 | TGTGCTAGTGGTGATGCCGGGGCAGGGGTGTACAATGAGCAGTTCTTC | CASGDAGAGVYNEQFF
TRBJ1-5 | NA | NA | TRBV14 | TGTGCCAGCAGCCAAGATCGGTATGGAATCCAGCATTTT | CASSQDRYGIQHF
TRBJ2-7 | NA | TRBD1 | TRBV13 | TGTGCCAGCAGCCCGGGTTTTACCGGGACAGTTGCCTACGAGCAGTACTTC | CASSPGFTGTVAYEQYF
TRBJ1-1 | NA | NA | TRBV27 | TGTGCCACCAGGCAGGGTATGGAGTACACTGAAGCTTTCTTT | CATRQGMEYTEAFF
TRBJ2-1 | NA | NA | TRBV7-2 | TGTGCCAGCTCGTCGCGGTACAATGAGCAGTTCTTC | CASSSRYNEQFF
TRBJ1-5 | NA | TRBD1 | TRBV13 | TGTGCCAGCAGCTTAACAGGGGGCCAGCCCCAGCATTTT | CASSLTGGQPQHF
TRBJ2-7 | NA | NA | TRBV28 | TGTGCCAGCAGTTGGGGAGCCGAGCAGTACTTC | CASSWGAEQYF
TRBJ2-7 | NA | TRBD1 | TRBV10-1 | TGCGCCAGCAGTGAGTCCCCCACCGGGACAGGGTTAGAGCAGTACTTC | CASSESPTGTGLEQYF
TRBJ1-1 | once | NA | TRBV28 | TGTGCCAGCAGTTTAGTTCACGGGCAGGGGCACACTGAAGCTTTCTTT | CASSLVHGQGHTEAFF
TRBJ2-5 | NA | NA | TRBV7-3 | TGTGCCAGCAGCTTAGACGGGAGTGGGAAGACCCAGTACTTC | CASSLDGSGKTQYF
TRBJ2-3 | NA | NA | TRBV28 | TGTGCCAGCAGTTTTGCCGTCGGGCGAGATACGCAGTATTTT | CASSFAVGRDTQYF
TRBJ1-1 | NA | NA | TRBV5-1 | TGCGCCAGCAGCTTGGGGCGAGGCCCTGACCTGAACACTGAAGCTTTCTTT | CASSLGRGPDLNTEAFF
TRBJ1-1 | few | NA | TRBV7-9 | TGTGCCAGCAGCTCCAACACTGAAGCTTTCTTT | CASSSNTEAFF
TRBJ1-4 | NA | TRBD1 | TRBV28 | TGTGCCAGCAGAACCCGGGGACAGGGACTGCCCTCTAATGAAAAACTGTTTTTT | CASRTRGQGLPSNEKLFF
TRBJ2-7 | NA | NA | TRBV7-9 | TGTGCCAGCAGCTCCTCCGGGACTCCAAAGTTCTACGAGCAGTACTTC | CASSSSGTPKFYEQYF
TRBJ2-7 | once | TRBD1 | TRBV27 | TGTGCCAGCAGTTTTAGTATGGGGACAGGGGGCGCCGAGCAGTACTTC | CASSFSMGTGGAEQYF
TRBJ2-3 | NA | NA | TRBV6-1 | TGTGCCAGCAGTGTTATGCAGCCTCGGAGGTATTTT | CASSVMQPRRYF
TRBJ2-3 | NA | TRBD1 | TRBV27 | TGTGCCAGCAGTTCCCAGGCCCGACAGGGGGTGCAGTATTTT | CASSSQARQGVQYF
TRBJ2-7 | NA | NA | TRBV7-9 | TGTGCCAGCAGCTTAGGAGTTTCTTACTACGAGCAGTACTTC | CASSLGVSYYEQYF
TRBJ2-7 | NA | TRBD1 | TRBV6-1 | TGTGCCAGCCTCGGGACAGACCTATCCTACGAGCAGTACTTC | CASLGTDLSYEQYF
TRBJ2-5 | NA | TRBD1 | TRBV27 | TGTGCCAGCAGCCCCAGGGGGACAGGGGGCGGTGCAGAGACCCAGTACTTC | CASSPRGTGGGAETQYF
TRBJ1-2 | NA | NA | TRBV7-9 | TGTGCCAGCAGCTGGGCCCGGGACGGCTACACCTTC | CASSWARDGYTF
TRBJ2-1 | NA | NA | TRBV2 | TGTGCCAGCAGTGACGGGACTGGCTCCTACAATGAGCAGTTCTTC | CASSDGTGSYNEQFF
TRBJ2-3 | NA | NA | TRBV7-9 | TGTGCCAGCAGCCCTCGAGATACGCAGTATTTT | CASSPRDTQYF
TRBJ1-2 | NA | NA | TRBV4-1 | TGCGCCAGCAGCCCCGCCGGCAGGGATAACTATGGCTACACCTTC | CASSPAGRDNYGYTF
TRBJ1-1 | few | TRBD1 | TRBV4-1 | TGCGCCAGCAGCCTGGGACAGGCAAACACTGAAGCTTTCTTT | CASSLGQANTEAFF
TRBJ2-7 | NA | NA | TRBV5-6 | TGTGCCAGCAGCTTGCGGGGTCTGAGATACGAGCAGTACTTC | CASSLRGLRYEQYF
TRBJ1-5 | NA | NA | TRBV6-4 | TGTGCCAGCAGTGGGACCGGCAGGGCCAATCAGCCCCAGCATTTT | CASSGTGRANQPQHF
TRBJ2-7 | NA | TRBD1 | TRBV5-4 | TGTGCCAGCAGTTCGGGACAGGACATATACGAGCAGTACTTC | CASSSGQDIYEQYF
TRBJ2-3 | NA | TRBD2 | TRBV9 | TGTGCCAGCAGCGTACTAGCGGGAGGGGATACGCAGTATTTT | CASSVLAGGDTQYF
TRBJ1-4 | NA | NA | TRBV15 | TGTGCCACCAGCAGAGATGGAGTTGGGGGTGAAAAACTGTTTTTT | CATSRDGVGGEKLFF
TRBJ2-1 | NA | TRBD2 | TRBV9 | TGTGCCAGCAGCCTAGGGGCGGGAGCCCCTTTAGTCTTC | CASSLGAGAPLVF
TRBJ2-1 | NA | TRBD2 | TRBV11-2 | TGTGCCAGCAGCTTAGTACGGACTAGCGGGCACTACAATGAGCAGTTCTTC | CASSLVRTSGHYNEQFF
TRBJ2-1 | NA | NA | TRBV7-9 | TGTGCCAGCAGCTTAGGGGGAGATGCCCCCCCATACAATGAGCAGTTCTTC | CASSLGGDAPPYNEQFF
TRBJ2-7 | NA | NA | TRBV27 | TGTGCCAGCAGTTTACAGGGGGGTAACGAGCAGTACTTC | CASSLQGGNEQYF
TRBJ2-7 | once | NA | TRBV27 | TGTGCCAGCAGTTTTGGGGGTACCTACGAGCAGTACTTC | CASSFGGTYEQYF
TRBJ1-1 | NA | NA | TRBV5-4 | TGTGCCAGCAGCTTGGCTTCAGAAGCTTTCTTT | CASSLASEAFF
TRBJ2-6 | NA | NA | TRBV28 | TGTGCCAGCAGTTTATCGCAGGGTGGGGCTGGGGCCAACGTCCTGACTTTC | CASSLSQGGAGANVLTF
TRBJ2-6 | once | NA | TRBV5-6 | TGTGCCAGCAGCTTGGGTGCTGGGGCCAACGTCCTGACTTTC | CASSLGAGANVLTF
TRBJ2-3 | once | NA | TRBV5-1 | TGCGCCAGCAGCGCCGGAATTATCGGGACGGATTTT | CASSAGIIGTDF